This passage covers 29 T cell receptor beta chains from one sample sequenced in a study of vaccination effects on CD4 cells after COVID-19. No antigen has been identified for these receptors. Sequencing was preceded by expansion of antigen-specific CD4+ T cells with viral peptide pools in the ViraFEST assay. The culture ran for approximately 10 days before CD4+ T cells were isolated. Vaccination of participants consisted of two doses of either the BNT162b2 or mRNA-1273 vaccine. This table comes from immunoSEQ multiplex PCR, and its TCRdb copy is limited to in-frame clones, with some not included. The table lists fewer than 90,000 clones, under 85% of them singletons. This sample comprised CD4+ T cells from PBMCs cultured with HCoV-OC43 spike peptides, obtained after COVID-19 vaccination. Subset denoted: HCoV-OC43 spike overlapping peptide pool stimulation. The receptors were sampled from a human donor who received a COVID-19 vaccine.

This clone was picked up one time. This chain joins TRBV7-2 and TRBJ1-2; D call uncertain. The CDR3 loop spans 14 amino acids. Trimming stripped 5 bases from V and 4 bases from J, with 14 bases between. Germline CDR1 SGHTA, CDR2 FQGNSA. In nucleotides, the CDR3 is TGTGCCAGCAGCCCCGCGCGGGATGGCTATGGCTACACCTTC. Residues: CASSPARDGYGYTF.

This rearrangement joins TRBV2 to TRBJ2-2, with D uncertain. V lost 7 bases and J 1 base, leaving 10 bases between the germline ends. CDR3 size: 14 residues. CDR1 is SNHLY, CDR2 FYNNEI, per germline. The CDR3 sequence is CASTVSQNTGELFF. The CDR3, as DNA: TGTGCCAGCACGGTTAGCCAGAACACCGGGGAGCTGTTTTTT. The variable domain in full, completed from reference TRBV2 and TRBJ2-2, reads EPEVTQTPSHQVTQMGQEVILRCVPISNHLYFYWYRQILGQKVEFLVSFYNNEISEKSEIFDDQFSVERPDGSNFTLKIRSTKLEDSAMYFCASTVSQNTGELFFGEGSRLTVL.

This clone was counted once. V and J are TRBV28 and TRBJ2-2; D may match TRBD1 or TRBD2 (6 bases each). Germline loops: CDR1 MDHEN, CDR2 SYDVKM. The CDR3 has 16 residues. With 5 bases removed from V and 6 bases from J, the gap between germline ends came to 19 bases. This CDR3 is CASSPQGRGDAGELFF. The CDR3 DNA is TGTGCCAGCAGTCCCCAGGGAAGGGGGGACGCCGGGGAGCTGTTTTTT.

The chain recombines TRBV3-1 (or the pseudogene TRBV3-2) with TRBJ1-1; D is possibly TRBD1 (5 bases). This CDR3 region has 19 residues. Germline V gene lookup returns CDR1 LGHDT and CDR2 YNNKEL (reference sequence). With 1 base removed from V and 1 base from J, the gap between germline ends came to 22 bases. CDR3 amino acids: CASSQAQLGSMGRNTEAFF. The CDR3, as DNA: TGTGCCAGCAGCCAAGCTCAACTTGGGAGTATGGGGCGGAACACTGAAGCTTTCTTT.

The CDR3 loop reads CASSASGTNSNQPQHF. CDR3 sequence (DNA): TGTGCCAGCTCAGCATCCGGGACAAATAGCAATCAGCCCCAGCATTTT. This chain joins TRBV18 and TRBJ1-5; maybe TRBD1 (6 bases). Germline CDR1 reads KGHSH; CDR2 reads LQKENI. Trimming took off 5 bases at V and 0 bases at J, with 14 bases between the two ends. The CDR3 spans 16 residues.

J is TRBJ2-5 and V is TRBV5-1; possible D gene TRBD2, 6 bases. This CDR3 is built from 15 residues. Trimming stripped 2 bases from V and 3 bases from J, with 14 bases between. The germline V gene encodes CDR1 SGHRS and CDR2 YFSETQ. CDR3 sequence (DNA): TGCGCCAGCAGCTTCCTCCGGGGGTCTGAAGAGACCCAGTACTTC. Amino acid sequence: CASSFLRGSEETQYF.

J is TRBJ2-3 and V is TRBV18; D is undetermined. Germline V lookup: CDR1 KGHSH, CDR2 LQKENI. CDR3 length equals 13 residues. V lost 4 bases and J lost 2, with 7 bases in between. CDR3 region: CASSLLPTDTQYF. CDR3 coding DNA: TGTGCCAGCTCACTCTTACCCACAGATACGCAGTATTTT. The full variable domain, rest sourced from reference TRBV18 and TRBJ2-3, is NAGVMQNPRHLVRRRGQEARLRCSPMKGHSHVYWYRQLPEEGLKFMVYLQKENIIDESGMPKERFSAEFPKEGPSILRIQQVVRGDSAAYFCASSLLPTDTQYFGPGTRLTVL.

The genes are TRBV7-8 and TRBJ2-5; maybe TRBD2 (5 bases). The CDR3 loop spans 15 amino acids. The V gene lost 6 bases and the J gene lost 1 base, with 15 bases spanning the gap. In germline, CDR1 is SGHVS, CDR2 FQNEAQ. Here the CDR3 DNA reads TGTGCCAGCAGGCCTCGTCGGGGTCCCCAAGAGACCCAGTACTTC. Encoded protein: CASRPRRGPQETQYF.

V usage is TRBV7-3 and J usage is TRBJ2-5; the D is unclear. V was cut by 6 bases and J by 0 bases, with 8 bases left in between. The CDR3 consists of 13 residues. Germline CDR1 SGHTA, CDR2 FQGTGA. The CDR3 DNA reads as TGTGCCAGCAGTTTGGTACACCAAGAGACCCAGTACTTC. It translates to CASSLVHQETQYF.

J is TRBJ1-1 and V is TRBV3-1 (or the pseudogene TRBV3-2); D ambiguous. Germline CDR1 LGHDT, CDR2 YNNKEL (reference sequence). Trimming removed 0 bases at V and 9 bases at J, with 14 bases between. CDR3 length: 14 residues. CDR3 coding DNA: TGTGCCAGCAGCCAAGACCTGGCCGCCGCCAAAGCTTTCTTT. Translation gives CASSQDLAAAKAFF.

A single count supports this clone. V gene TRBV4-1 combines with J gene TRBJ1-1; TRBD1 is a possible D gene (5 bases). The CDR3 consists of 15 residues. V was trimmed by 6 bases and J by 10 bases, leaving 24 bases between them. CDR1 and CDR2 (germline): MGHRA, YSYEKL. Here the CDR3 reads CASSSLPGPAHRAFF. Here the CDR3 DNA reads TGCGCCAGCAGTTCCCTTCCGGGACCTGCCCACCGAGCTTTCTTT.

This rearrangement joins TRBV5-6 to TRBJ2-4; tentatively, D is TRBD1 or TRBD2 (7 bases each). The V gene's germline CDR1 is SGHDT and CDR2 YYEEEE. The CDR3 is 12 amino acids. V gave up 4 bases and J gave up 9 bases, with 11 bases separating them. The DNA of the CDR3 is TGTGCCAGCAGCGTCAGGGGGGGCATTCAGTACTTC. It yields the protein CASSVRGGIQYF.

CDR3 in amino acids: CASSPRQGLISGANVLTF. DNA for the CDR3: TGTGCCAGCAGCCCCCGACAGGGGCTTATCTCTGGGGCCAACGTCCTGACTTTC. V usage is TRBV9 and J usage is TRBJ2-6; the match to TRBD1 covers 8 bases. The V gene end was trimmed by 4 bases and the J gene end by 0 bases; junction bases not matched to a gene: 9. This CDR3 region has 18 residues. Germline CDR1 is SGDLS and CDR2 is YYNGEE.

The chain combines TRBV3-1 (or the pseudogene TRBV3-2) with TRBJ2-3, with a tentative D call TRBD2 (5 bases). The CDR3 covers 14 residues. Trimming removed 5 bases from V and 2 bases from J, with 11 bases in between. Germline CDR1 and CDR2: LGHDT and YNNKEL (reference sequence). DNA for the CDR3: TGTGCCAGCAGCTACGGACTGGTCACAGATACGCAGTATTTT. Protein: CASSYGLVTDTQYF.

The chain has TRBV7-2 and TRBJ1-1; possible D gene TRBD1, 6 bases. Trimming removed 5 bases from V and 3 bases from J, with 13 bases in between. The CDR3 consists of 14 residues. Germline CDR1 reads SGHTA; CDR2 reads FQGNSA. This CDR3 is CASSVQGRDTEAFF. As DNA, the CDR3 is TGTGCCAGCAGCGTACAGGGCAGGGACACTGAAGCTTTCTTT.

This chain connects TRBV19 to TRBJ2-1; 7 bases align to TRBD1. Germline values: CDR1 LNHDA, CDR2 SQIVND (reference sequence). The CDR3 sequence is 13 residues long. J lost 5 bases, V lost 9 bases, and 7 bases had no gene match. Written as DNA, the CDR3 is TGTGCCAGCTCGGGACAGTTTCACAATGAGCAGTTCTTC. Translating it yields CASSGQFHNEQFF.

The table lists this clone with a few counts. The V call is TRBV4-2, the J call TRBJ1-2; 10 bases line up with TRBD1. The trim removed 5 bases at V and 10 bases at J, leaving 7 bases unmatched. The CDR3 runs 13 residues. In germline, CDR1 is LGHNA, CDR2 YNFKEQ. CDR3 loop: CASSGRTGGDYTF. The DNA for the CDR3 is TGTGCCAGCAGCGGACGGACAGGGGGAGACTACACCTTC.

The CDR3 coding sequence is TGTGCCAGCAGTCGCGGGCCCGGTACGCAGTATTTT. Its protein is CASSRGPGTQYF. V and J are TRBV11-2 and TRBJ2-3, with D possibly being TRBD2 (5 bases). The CDR3 runs 12 residues. V was cut by 6 bases and J by 8 bases, with 12 bases left in between. CDR1 is SGHAT and CDR2 is FQNNGV in the germline V gene.

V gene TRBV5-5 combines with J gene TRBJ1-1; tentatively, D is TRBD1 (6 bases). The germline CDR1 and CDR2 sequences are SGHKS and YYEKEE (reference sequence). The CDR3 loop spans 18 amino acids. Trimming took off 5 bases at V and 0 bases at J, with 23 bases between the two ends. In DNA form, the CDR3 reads TGTGCCAGCAGTCCCAGGGGAAGCTCACTCCTGATGAACACTGAAGCTTTCTTT. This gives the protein CASSPRGSSLLMNTEAFF.

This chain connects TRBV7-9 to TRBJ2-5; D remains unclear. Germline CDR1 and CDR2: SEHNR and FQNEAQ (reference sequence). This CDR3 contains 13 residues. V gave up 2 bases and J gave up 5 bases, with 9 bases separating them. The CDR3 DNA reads TGTGCCAGCAGCTTATACAGCCGGGAGACCCAGTACTTC. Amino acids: CASSLYSRETQYF.

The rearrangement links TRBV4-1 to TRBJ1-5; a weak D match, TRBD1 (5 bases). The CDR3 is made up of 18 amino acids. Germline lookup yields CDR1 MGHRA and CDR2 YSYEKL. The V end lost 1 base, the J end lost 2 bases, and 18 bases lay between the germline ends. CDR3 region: CASSQVFTGGLRNQPQHF. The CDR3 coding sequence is TGCGCCAGCAGCCAAGTATTTACAGGTGGCTTGCGCAATCAGCCCCAGCATTTT.

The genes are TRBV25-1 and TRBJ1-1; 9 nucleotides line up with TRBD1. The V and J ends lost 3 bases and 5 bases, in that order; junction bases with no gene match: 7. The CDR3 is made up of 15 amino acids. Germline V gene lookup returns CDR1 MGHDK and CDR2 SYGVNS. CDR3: CASSEPGQGLTEAFF. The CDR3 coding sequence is TGTGCCAGCAGTGAGCCGGGACAGGGTTTAACTGAAGCTTTCTTT.

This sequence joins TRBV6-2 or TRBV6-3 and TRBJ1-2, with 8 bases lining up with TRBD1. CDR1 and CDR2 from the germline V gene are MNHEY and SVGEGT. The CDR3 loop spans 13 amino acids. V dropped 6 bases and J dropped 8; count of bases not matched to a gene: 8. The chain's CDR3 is CASSRGQGAGYTF. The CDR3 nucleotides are TGTGCCAGCAGCCGCGGACAGGGTGCGGGCTACACCTTC.

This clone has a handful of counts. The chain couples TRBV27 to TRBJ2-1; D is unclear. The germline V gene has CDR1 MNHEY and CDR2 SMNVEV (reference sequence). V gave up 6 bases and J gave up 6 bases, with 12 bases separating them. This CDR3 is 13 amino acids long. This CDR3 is CASRAIARNEQFF. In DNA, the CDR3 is TGTGCCAGCAGAGCGATCGCACGCAATGAGCAGTTCTTC.

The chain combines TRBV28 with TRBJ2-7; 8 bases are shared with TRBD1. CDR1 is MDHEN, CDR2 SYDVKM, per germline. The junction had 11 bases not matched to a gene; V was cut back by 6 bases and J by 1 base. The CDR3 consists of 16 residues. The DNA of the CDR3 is TGTGCCAGCAGCTCCCTCTCGGGGACAGGTTCCTACGAGCAGTACGTC. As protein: CASSSLSGTGSYEQYV.

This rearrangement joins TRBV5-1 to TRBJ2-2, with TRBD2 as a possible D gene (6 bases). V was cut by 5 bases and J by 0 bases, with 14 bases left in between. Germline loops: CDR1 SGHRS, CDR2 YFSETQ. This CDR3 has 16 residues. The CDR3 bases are TGCGCCAGCAGTTTCCGGGACTTCTCGAACACCGGGGAGCTGTTTTTT. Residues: CASSFRDFSNTGELFF.

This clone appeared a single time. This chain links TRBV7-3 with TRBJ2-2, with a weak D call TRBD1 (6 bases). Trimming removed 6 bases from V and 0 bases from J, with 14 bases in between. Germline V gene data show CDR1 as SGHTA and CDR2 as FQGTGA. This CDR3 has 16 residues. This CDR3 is CASSPHGGSNTGELFF. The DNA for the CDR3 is TGTGCCAGCAGTCCTCATGGGGGCTCGAACACCGGGGAGCTGTTTTTT.

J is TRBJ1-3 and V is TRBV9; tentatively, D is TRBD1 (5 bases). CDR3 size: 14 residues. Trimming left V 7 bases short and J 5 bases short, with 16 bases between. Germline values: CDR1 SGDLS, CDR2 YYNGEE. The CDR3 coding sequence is TGTGCCAGCCAGGGCGCCGTCGGTAGAAACACCATATATTTT. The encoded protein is CASQGAVGRNTIYF.

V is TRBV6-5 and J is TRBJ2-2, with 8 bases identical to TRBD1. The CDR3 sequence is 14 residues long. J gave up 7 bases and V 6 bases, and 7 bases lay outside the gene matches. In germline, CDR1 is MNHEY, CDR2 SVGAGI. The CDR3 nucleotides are TGTGCCAGCAGCCCGGACAGGGAAAACGGGGAGCTGTTTTTT. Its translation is CASSPDRENGELFF.